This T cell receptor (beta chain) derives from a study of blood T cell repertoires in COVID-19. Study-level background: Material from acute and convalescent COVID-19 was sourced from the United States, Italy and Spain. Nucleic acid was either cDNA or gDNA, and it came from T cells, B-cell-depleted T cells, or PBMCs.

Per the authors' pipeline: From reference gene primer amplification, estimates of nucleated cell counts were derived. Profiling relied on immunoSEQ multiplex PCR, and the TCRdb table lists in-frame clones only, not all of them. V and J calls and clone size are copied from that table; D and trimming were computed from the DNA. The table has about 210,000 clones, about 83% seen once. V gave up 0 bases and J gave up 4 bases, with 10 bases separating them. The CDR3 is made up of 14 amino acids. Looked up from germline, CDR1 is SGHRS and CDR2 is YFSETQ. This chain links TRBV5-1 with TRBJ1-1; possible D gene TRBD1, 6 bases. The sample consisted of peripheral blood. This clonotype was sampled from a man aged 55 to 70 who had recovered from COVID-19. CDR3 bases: TGCGCCAGCAGCTTGGGACAGGTGAGCACTGAAGCTTTCTTT. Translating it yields CASSLGQVSTEAFF.